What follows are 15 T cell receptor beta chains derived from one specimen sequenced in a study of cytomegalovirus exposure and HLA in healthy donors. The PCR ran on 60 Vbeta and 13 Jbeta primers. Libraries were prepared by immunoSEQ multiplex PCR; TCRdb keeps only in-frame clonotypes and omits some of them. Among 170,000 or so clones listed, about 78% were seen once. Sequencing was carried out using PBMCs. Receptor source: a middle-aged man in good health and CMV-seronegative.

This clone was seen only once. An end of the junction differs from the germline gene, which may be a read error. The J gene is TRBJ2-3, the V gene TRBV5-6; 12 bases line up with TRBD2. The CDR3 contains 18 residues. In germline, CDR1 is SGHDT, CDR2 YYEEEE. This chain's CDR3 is CASSALAGGPKSTNTQYF. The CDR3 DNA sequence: TGTGCCAGCAGCGCCCTAGCGGGAGGGCCGAAAAGCACAAATACGCAGTATTTT. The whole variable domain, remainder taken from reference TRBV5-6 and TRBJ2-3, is DAGVTQSPTHLIKTRGQQVTLRCSPKSGHDTVSWYQQALGQGPQFIFQYYEEEERQRGNFPDRFSGHQFPNYSSELNVNALLLGDSALYLCASSALAGGPKSTNTQYFGPGTRLTVL.

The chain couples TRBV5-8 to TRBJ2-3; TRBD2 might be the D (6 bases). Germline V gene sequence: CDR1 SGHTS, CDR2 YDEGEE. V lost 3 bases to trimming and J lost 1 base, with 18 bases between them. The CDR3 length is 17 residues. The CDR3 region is CASSSGLGATGTDTQYF. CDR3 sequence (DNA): TGTGCCAGCAGCTCGGGACTTGGGGCCACGGGCACAGATACGCAGTATTTT. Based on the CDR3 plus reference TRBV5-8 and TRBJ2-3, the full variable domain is EAGVTQSPTHLIKTRGQQATLRCSPISGHTSVYWYQQALGLGLQFLLWYDEGEERNRGNFPPRFSGRQFPNYSSELNVNALELEDSALYLCASSSGLGATGTDTQYFGPGTRLTVL.

CDR3 DNA sequence: TGTGCCAGCAGTCCAGATCGGGTTTACCGCGAGCAGTACTTC. It specifies CASSPDRVYREQYF. The rearrangement joins TRBV6-5 to TRBJ2-7; D not certain. This CDR3 comprises 14 residues. In germline, CDR1 is MNHEY, CDR2 SVGAGI. V lost 5 bases to trimming and J lost 6 bases, with 17 bases between them.

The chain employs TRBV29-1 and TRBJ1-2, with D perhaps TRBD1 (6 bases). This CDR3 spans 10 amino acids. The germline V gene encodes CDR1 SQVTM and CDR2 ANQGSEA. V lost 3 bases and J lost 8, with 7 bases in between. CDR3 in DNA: TGCAGCGTTGAGACAGGAGGCTACACCTTC. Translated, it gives CSVETGGYTF.

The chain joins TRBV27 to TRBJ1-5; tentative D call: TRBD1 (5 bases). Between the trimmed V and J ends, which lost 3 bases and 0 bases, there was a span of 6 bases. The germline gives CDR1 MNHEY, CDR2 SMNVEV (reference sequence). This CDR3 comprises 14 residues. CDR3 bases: TGTGCCAGCAGTTTCAGGGATAGCAATCAGCCCCAGCATTTT. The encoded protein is CASSFRDSNQPQHF.

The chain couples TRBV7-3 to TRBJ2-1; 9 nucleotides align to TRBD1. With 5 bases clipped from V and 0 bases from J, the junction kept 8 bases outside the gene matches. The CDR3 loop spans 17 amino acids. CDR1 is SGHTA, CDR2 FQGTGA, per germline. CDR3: CASSPGQGLLSYNEQFF. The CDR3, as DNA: TGTGCCAGCAGCCCCGGACAGGGGCTACTCTCCTACAATGAGCAGTTCTTC.

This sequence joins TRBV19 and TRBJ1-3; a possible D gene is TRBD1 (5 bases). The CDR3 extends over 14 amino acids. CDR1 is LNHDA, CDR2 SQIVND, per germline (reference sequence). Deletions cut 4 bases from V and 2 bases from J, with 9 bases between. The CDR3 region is CASSTGSPGNTIYF. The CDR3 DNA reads TGTGCCAGTAGTACAGGGTCTCCTGGAAACACCATATATTTT. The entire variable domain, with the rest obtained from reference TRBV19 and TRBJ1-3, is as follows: DGGITQSPKYLFRKEGQNVTLSCEQNLNHDAMYWYRQDPGQGLRLIYYSQIVNDFQKGDIAEGYSVSREKKESFPLTVTSAQKNPTAFYLCASSTGSPGNTIYFGEGSWLTVV.

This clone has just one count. CDR3 DNA sequence: TGTGCCAGCGGTGAGGACAAAGCTAACTATGGCTACACCTTC. Translating gives CASGEDKANYGYTF. The rearrangement uses TRBV27 and TRBJ1-2; weak D call: TRBD1 (5 bases). Trimming cost V 8 bases and J 0 bases, with 13 bases left between them. Germline CDR1 MNHEY, CDR2 SMNVEV (reference sequence). The length of the CDR3 is 14 residues.

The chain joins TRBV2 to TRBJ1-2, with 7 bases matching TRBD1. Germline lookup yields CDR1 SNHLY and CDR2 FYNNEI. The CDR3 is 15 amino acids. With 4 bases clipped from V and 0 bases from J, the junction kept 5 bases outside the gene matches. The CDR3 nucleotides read TGTGCCAGCAGTGCCAGGGACAGCCCTAACTATGGCTACACCTTC. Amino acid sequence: CASSARDSPNYGYTF.

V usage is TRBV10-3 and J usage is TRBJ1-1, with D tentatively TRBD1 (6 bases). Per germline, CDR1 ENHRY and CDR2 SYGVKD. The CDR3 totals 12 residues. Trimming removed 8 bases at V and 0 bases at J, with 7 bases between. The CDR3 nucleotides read TGTGCCATCCGGACAGTGAACACTGAAGCTTTCTTT. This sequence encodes CAIRTVNTEAFF.

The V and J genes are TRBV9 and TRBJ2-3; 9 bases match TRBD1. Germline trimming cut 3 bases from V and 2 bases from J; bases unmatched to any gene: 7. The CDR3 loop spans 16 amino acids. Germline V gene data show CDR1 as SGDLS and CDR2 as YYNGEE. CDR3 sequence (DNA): TGTGCCAGCAGCGCCGAACAGGGGGCTTTCACAGATACGCAGTATTTT. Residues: CASSAEQGAFTDTQYF.

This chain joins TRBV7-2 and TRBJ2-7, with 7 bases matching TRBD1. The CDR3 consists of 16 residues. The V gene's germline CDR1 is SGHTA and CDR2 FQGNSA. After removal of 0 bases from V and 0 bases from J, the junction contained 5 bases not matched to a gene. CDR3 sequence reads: CASSLAARGISYEQYF. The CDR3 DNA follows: TGTGCCAGCAGCTTAGCCGCCAGGGGGATCTCCTACGAGCAGTACTTC.

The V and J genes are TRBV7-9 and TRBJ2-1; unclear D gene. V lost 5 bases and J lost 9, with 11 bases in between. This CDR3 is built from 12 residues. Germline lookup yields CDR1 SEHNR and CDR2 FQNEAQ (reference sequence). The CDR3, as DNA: TGTGCCAGCAGCCGACTGTTGGGTGAGCAGTTCTTC. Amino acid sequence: CASSRLLGEQFF.

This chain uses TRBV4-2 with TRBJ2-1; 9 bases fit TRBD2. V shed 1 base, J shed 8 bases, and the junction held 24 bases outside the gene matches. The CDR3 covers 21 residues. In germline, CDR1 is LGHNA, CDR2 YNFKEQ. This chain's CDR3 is CASSQAPKTSGGPLWSDEQFF. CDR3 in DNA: TGTGCCAGCAGCCAAGCCCCCAAGACTAGCGGCGGCCCCTTATGGAGCGATGAGCAGTTCTTC.

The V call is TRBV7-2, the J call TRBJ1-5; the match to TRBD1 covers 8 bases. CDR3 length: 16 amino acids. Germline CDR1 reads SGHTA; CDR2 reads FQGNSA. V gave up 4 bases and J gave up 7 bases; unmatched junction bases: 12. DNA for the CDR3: TGTGCCAGCAGCTCGTACGGGACAGGTGGAAGCCAGCCCCAGCATTTT. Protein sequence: CASSSYGTGGSQPQHF.